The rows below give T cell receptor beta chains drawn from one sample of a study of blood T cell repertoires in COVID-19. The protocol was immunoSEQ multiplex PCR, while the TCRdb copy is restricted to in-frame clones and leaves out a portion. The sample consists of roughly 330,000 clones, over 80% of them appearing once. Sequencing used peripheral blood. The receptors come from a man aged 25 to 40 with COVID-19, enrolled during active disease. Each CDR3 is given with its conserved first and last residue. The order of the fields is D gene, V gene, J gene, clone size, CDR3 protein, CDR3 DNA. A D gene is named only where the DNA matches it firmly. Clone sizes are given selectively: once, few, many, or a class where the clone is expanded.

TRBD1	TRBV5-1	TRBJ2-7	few	CASRKSGQGTYEQYF	TGCGCCAGCAGAAAGTCGGGACAGGGTACCTACGAGCAGTACTTC
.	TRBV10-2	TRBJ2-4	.	CASSSINLAKNIQYF	TGCGCCAGCAGTTCGATAAACTTAGCCAAAAACATTCAGTACTTC
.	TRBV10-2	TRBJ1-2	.	CASSDYPLGDPTLSGGYTF	TGCGCCAGCAGTGATTACCCCCTCGGCGATCCGACATTGTCAGGGGGCTACACCTTC
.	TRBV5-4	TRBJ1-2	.	CASSLNGGYGYTF	TGTGCCAGCAGCTTGAATGGCGGCTATGGCTACACCTTC
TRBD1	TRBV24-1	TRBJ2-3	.	CATSDSQGVGGTDTQYF	TGTGCCACCAGTGATTCACAGGGGGTGGGGGGCACAGATACGCAGTATTTT
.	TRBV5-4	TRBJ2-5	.	CASSSQGFGETQYF	TGTGCCAGCAGCTCGCAGGGGTTCGGGGAGACCCAGTACTTC
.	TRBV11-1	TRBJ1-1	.	CASSLGQATEAFF	TGTGCCAGCAGCTTGGGCCAGGCCACTGAAGCTTTCTTT
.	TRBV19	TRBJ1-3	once	CASSPGLLSTGGNTIYF	TGTGCCAGTAGTCCTGGACTGTTATCAACAGGGGGAAACACCATATATTTT
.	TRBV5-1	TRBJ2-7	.	CASSPAGSSYEQYF	TGCGCCAGCAGCCCAGCCGGGTCCTCCTACGAGCAGTACTTC
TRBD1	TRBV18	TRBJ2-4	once	CASSPTVSGQGKNIQYF	TGTGCCAGCTCACCAACCGTATCAGGACAGGGAAAAAACATTCAGTACTTC
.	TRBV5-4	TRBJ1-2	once	CASSPPSTANYGYTF	TGTGCCAGCAGCCCACCTTCGACAGCTAACTATGGCTACACCTTC
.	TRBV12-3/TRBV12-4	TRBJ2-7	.	CASSLALQRQYF	TGTGCCAGCAGTTTAGCGCTGCAGCGGCAGTACTTC
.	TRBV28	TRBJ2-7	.	CASTLQGFLHEQYF	TGTGCCAGCACCTTACAGGGTTTTTTGCACGAGCAGTACTTC
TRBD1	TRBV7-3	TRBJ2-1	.	CASSLSGTGGGNEQFF	TGTGCCAGCAGCTTAAGTGGGACAGGGGGCGGGAATGAGCAGTTCTTC
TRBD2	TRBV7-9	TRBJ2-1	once	CASSVTSGTYNEQFF	TGTGCCAGCAGCGTAACTAGCGGTACCTACAATGAGCAGTTCTTC
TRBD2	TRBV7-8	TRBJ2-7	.	CASSLAPSGILPHEQYF	TGTGCCAGCAGCTTAGCGCCTAGCGGGATCCTCCCACACGAGCAGTACTTC
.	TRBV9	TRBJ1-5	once	CASSPGDDQPQHF	TGTGCCAGCAGCCCGGGGGACGATCAGCCCCAGCATTTT
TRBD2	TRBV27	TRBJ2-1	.	CASSKLAGGPGNEQFF	TGTGCCAGCAGTAAGCTAGCGGGGGGGCCAGGCAATGAGCAGTTCTTC
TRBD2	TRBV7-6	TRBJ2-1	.	CASSLLNGRVSGEQFF	TGTGCCAGCAGCTTACTTAACGGGAGGGTCTCGGGTGAGCAGTTCTTC
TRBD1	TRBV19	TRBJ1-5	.	CASRGPGTGPTYSNQPQHF	TGTGCCAGTAGGGGCCCCGGGACAGGGCCCACTTATAGCAATCAGCCCCAGCATTTT
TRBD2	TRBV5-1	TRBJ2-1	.	CASSVGTSSYNEQFF	TGCGCCAGCAGCGTCGGGACTAGCTCCTACAATGAGCAGTTCTTC
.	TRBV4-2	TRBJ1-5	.	CASSQDGEPNSQHF	TGTGCCAGCAGCCAAGACGGAGAACCAAACTCCCAGCATTTT
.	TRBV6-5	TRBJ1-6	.	CASSYDGNNSPLHF	TGTGCCAGCAGTTACGACGGGAATAATTCACCCCTCCACTTT